A few counts support the clone carrying this T cell receptor (beta chain). What it binds is unknown. The V and J ends lost 7 bases and 8 bases, in that order; junction bases with no gene match: 23. This CDR3 comprises 18 residues. CDR1 and CDR2 (germline): MNHNS, SASEGT. Sequence data for DNA of cultured CD4+ T cells were generated by the Oncomine TCR Beta short-read assay. TCRdb recomputed calls from the PCR reads with MiXCR, one row per CDR3 protein. The sample includes thousands of distinct CDR3 sequences, roughly 48% of them seen just once. Treatment: approximately nine-day PBMC culture with coronavirus spike peptide pools or control peptides (ViraFEST assay). Harvesting of the unexposed donor's CD4+ T cells predated the COVID-19 pandemic (2011-2018). Peptide pools at roughly 10 ug/ml and IL-2 at 8 to 10 IU/ml were added to cultures of a few million PBMCs per well. This sample was taken from a study of vaccination and CD4 T cells after COVID-19. In the study overall: For each participant, vaccination comprised two doses of either the BNT162b2 or the mRNA-1273 vaccine. Cultures serving as controls received a peptide pool (CEFX or HIV-1 Nef) or no peptide. General study points: Going from 21 to 38, median SARS-CoV-2-reactive clonotypes did not rise significantly.

The V gene is TRBV6-1, the J gene TRBJ2-1; 7 nucleotides line up with TRBD2. This sequence originates from a human donor in good health. The material sequenced was CD4+ T cells from blood, cultured in vitro. The CDR3 nucleotides are TGTGCCAGCACTCCAAAAGGCCCCGCGGCGGGAGCTTGGTATGAGCAGTTCTTC. Its protein product is CASTPKGPAAGAWYEQFF.